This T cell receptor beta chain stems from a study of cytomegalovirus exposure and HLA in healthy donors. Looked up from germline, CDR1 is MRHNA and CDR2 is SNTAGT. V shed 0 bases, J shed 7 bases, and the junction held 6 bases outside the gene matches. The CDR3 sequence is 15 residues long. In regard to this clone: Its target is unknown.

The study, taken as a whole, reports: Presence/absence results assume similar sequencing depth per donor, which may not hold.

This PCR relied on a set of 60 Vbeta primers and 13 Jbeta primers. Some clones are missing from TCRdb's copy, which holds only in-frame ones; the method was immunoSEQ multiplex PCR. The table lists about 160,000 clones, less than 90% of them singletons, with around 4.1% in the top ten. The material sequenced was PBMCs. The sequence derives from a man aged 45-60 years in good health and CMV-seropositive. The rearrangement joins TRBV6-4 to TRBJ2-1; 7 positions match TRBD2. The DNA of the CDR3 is TGTGCCAGCAGTGACTCGAGCGGGGAGATTAATGAGCAGTTCTTC. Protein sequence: CASSDSSGEINEQFF.